This passage covers 12 T cell receptor beta chains from one sample sequenced in a study of blood T cell repertoires in COVID-19. Clones were sequenced by immunoSEQ multiplex PCR, and TCRdb holds only the in-frame ones, with some missing. The table has under 14,000 clones, 75% to 90% seen once. The sample consisted of peripheral blood. These receptors came from a man aged 70 or older with active COVID-19.

For the CDR3, the DNA is TGTGCCACCAGTGATCCTAGCGGGGGGACATACACCGGGGAGCTGTTTTTT. Protein: CATSDPSGGTYTGELFF. The chain has TRBV24-1 and TRBJ2-2, with TRBD2 identical over 11 bases. The CDR3 extends over 17 amino acids. V shed 3 bases, J shed 3 bases, and the junction held 5 bases outside the gene matches. Germline CDR1 KGHDR, CDR2 SFDVKD.

The J gene is TRBJ2-3, the V gene TRBV13; 7 bases are a match to TRBD1. Germline assignment: CDR1 PRHDT and CDR2 FYEKMQ (reference sequence). The CDR3 sequence is 13 residues long. V gave up 5 bases and J gave up 4 bases; unmatched junction bases: 3. The CDR3 DNA reads TGTGCCAGCAGCCTGACAGGGTCAGATACGCAGTATTTT. Encoded protein: CASSLTGSDTQYF.

This clone has a handful of counts. Other DNA sequences within the sample encode an identical CDR3. This rearrangement joins TRBV5-1 to TRBJ1-5; perhaps TRBD1 as D (5 bases). The germline gives CDR1 SGHRS, CDR2 YFSETQ. There are 15 residues in the CDR3. Trimming removed 0 bases from V and 0 bases from J, with 7 bases in between. The CDR3 bases are TGCGCCAGCAGCTTGGCGGGGGGTAGCAATCAGCCCCAGCATTTT. Its protein is CASSLAGGSNQPQHF. Based on the CDR3 plus reference TRBV5-1 and TRBJ1-5, the full variable domain is KAGVTQTPRYLIKTRGQQVTLSCSPISGHRSVSWYQQTPGQGLQFLFEYFSETQRNKGNFPGRFSGRQFSNSRSEMNVSTLELGDSALYLCASSLAGGSNQPQHFGDGTRLSIL.

Notes on this clone: One junction end disagrees with the germline gene, perhaps due to a read error. Other DNA sequences in this sample translate to the same CDR3. The chain links TRBV7-2 to TRBJ2-7; the D gene is possibly TRBD1 (6 bases). The CDR3 length is 13 residues. Germline loops: CDR1 SGHTA, CDR2 FQGNSA. The CDR3 region is CASSLGAYREQYF. CDR3 DNA sequence: TGTGCCAGCAGCTTAGGAGCCTACAGGGAGCAGTACTTT.

The CDR3, as DNA: TGTGCCAGCTCACCTTTAGCGGGGGGGAATGAGCAGTTCTTC. Translating it yields CASSPLAGGNEQFF. J is TRBJ2-1 and V is TRBV18, with 11 bases lining up with TRBD2. CDR3 length equals 14 residues. Germline lookup yields CDR1 KGHSH and CDR2 LQKENI. The V gene end was trimmed by 3 bases and the J gene end by 7 bases; junction bases not matched to a gene: 2. Using reference TRBV18 and TRBJ2-1 for the parts outside the CDR3, the full variable domain is NAGVMQNPRHLVRRRGQEARLRCSPMKGHSHVYWYRQLPEEGLKFMVYLQKENIIDESGMPKERFSAEFPKEGPSILRIQQVVRGDSAAYFCASSPLAGGNEQFFGPGTRLTVL.

This clone was found a few times. The CDR3 loop reads CASSSDRGSYEQYF. DNA of the CDR3: TGTGCCAGCAGCTCAGACAGGGGAAGCTACGAGCAGTACTTC. The rearrangement joins TRBV7-2 to TRBJ2-7; 8 bases fit TRBD1. From germline, CDR1 is SGHTA and CDR2 FQGNSA. V shed 4 bases and J 3 bases; nucleotides not matched to a gene: 5. The CDR3 length is 14 residues.

The chain carries TRBV9 and TRBJ2-2; 7 bases are a match to TRBD2. Germline V lookup: CDR1 SGDLS, CDR2 YYNGEE. The CDR3 is 16 residues long. The J segment lost 3 bases and the V segment lost 1 base, leaving 6 bases of the junction unmatched. CDR3 region: CASSVRGDLDTGELFF. CDR3 DNA: TGTGCCAGCAGCGTACGGGGGGATTTGGACACCGGGGAGCTGTTTTTT.

Regarding this clone: Likely a read error: the CDR3 ends without its conserved phenylalanine or tryptophan. Because the CDR3's place on the DNA is in doubt, the DNA is left out and the CDR3 is given as listed by TCRdb. The chain is built from TRBV18 and TRBJ1-3; TRBD1, as called in the table, went unchecked against the DNA. In germline, CDR1 is KGHSH, CDR2 LQKENI. The CDR3 spans 11 amino acids, including both terminal residues. This CDR3 reads CASSPDGGQGV.

This clone was seen only a few times. The chain carries TRBV6-5 and TRBJ1-1; D is uncertain. The ends were cut back, 10 bases at V and 1 base at J, with 13 bases in the middle. Per germline, CDR1 MNHEY and CDR2 SVGAGI. The length of the CDR3 is 13 residues. The CDR3 nucleotides are TGTGCCACTCGAGGCCTGTGGAACACTGAAGCTTTCTTT. This sequence encodes CATRGLWNTEAFF.

The genes are TRBV11-3 and TRBJ2-3, with a tentative D call TRBD1 (5 bases). Germline-derived CDR1 and CDR2 are SGHNT and YENEEA. This CDR3 is built from 12 residues. V was trimmed by 0 bases and J by 8 bases, leaving 6 bases between them. CDR3 in DNA: TGTGCCAGCAGCTTAGAGGGGCGTACGCAGTATTTT. It is translated as CASSLEGRTQYF.

J is TRBJ1-2 and V is TRBV6-1; no firm D call. Germline-derived CDR1 and CDR2 are MNHNS and SASEGT. This CDR3 region has 13 residues. V was shortened by 2 bases and J by 6 bases, with 10 bases between the two germline ends. This CDR3 is CASSESVHNGYTF. In nucleotides, the CDR3 is TGTGCCAGCAGTGAATCAGTACATAATGGCTACACCTTC.

The chain recombines TRBV21-1 with TRBJ1-4; the table gives TRBD1 as D, unverified against the DNA. TRBV21-1 is given as a pseudogene. The CDR3 extends over 16 amino acids. The CDR3 DNA reads TGTGCCAGCAGCAAACCTCGGACAGGAGGAAATGAAAAACTGTTTTTT. Translated, it gives CASSKPRTGGNEKLFF.